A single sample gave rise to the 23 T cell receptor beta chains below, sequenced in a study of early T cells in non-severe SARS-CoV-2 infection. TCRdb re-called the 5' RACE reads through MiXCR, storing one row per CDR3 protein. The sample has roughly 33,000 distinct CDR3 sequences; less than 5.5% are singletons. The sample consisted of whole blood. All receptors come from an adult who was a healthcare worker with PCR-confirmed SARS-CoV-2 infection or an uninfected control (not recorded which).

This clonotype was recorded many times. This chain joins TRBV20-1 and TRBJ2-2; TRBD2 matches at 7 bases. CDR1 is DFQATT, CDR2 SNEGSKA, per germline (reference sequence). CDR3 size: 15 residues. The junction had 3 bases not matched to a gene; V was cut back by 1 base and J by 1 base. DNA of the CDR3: TGCAGTGCTAGAGCCCAGCGGGGGAACACCGGGGAGCTGTTTTTT. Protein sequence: CSARAQRGNTGELFF.

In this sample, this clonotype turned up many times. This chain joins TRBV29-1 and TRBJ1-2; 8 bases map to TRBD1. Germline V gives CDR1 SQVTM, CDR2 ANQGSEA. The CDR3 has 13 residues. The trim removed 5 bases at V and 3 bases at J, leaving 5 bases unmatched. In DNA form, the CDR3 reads TGCAGCGTTACAGGGGGTATGGACTATGGCTACACCTTC. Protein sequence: CSVTGGMDYGYTF.

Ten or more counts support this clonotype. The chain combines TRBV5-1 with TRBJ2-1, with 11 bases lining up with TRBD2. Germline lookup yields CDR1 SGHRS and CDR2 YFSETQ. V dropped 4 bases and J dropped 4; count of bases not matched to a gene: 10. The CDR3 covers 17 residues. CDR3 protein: CASSHWVTSGGYNEQFF. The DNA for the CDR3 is TGCGCCAGCAGCCATTGGGTTACTAGCGGGGGATACAATGAGCAGTTCTTC.

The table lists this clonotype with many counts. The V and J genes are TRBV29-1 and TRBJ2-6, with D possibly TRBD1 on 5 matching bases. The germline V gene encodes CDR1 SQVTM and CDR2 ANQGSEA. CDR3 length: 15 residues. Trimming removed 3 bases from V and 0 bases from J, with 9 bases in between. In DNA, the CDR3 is TGCAGCGTTGAGGGGCCTAGCTCTGGGGCCAACGTCCTGACTTTC. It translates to CSVEGPSSGANVLTF.

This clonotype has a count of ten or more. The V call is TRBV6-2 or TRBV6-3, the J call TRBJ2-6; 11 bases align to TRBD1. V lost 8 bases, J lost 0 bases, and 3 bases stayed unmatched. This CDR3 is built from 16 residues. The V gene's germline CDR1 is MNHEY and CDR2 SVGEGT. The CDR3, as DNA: TGTGCCAGCTCCGGGACAGGGGGCTCTGGGGCCAACGTCCTGACTTTC. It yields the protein CASSGTGGSGANVLTF.

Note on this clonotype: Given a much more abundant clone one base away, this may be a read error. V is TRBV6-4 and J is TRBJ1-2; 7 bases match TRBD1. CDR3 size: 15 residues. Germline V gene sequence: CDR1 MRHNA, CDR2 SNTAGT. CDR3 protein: CPSSASSTGSSGYTF. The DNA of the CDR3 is TGTCCCAGCAGTGCCTCCTCGACAGGGAGTAGTGGCTACACCTTC.

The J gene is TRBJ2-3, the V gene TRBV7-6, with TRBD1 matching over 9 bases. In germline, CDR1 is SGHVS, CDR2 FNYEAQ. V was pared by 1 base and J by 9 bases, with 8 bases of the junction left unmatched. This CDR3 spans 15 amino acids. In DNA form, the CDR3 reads TGTGCCAGCAGCTTAGAGGGACAGGGAATGAGAACGCAGTATTTT. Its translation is CASSLEGQGMRTQYF.

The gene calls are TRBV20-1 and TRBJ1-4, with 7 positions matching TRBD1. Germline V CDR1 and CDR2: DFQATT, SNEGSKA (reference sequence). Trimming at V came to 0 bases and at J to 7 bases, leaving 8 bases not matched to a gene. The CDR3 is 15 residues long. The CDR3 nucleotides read TGCAGTGCTAGAGATCTGACAGGGCTTGGTGAAAAACTGTTTTTT. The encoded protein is CSARDLTGLGEKLFF.

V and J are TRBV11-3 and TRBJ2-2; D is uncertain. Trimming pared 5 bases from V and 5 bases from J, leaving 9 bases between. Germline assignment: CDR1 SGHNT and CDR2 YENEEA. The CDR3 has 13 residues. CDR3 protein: CASSARRTGELFF. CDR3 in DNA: TGTGCCAGCAGCGCGCGTCGGACCGGGGAGCTGTTTTTT.

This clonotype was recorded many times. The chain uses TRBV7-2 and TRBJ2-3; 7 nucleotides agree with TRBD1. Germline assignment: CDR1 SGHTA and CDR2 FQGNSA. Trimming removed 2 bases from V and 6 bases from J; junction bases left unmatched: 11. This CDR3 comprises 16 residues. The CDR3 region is CASSLPSRDRGDTQYF. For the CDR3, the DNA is TGTGCCAGCAGCTTACCCTCAAGGGACAGAGGGGATACGCAGTATTTT.

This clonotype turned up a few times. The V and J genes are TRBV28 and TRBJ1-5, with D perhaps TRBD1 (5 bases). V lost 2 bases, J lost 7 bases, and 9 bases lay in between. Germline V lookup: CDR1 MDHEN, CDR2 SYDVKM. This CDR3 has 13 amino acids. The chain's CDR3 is CASSLGGIQPQHF. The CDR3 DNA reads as TGTGCCAGCAGTTTAGGGGGGATCCAGCCCCAGCATTTT.

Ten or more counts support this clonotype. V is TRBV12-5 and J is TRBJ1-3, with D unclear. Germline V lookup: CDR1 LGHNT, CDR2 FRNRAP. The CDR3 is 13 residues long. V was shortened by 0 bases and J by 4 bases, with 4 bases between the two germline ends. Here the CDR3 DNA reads TGTGCTAGTGGTTTGGTACTGGGAAACACCATATATTTT. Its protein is CASGLVLGNTIYF.

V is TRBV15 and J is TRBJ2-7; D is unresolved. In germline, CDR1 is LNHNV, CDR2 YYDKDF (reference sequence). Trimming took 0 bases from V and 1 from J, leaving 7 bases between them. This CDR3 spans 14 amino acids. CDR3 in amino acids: CATSREPGSYEQYF. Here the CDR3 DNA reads TGTGCCACCAGCAGAGAGCCAGGATCCTACGAGCAGTACTTC.

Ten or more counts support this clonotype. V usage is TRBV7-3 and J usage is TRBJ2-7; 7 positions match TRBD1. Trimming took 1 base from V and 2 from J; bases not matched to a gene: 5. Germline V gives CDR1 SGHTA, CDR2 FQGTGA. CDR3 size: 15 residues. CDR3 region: CASSLMVGQPYEQYF. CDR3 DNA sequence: TGTGCCAGCAGCTTAATGGTGGGACAGCCCTACGAGCAGTACTTC. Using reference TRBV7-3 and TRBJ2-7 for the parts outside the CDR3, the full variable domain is GAGVSQTPSNKVTEKGKYVELRCDPISGHTALYWYRQSLGQGPEFLIYFQGTGAADDSGLPNDRFFAVRPEGSVSTLKIQRTERGDSAVYLCASSLMVGQPYEQYFGPGTRLTVT.

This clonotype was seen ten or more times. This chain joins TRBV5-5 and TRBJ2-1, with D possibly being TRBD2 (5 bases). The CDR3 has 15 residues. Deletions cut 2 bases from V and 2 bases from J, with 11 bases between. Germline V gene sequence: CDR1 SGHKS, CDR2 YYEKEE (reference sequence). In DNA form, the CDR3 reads TGTGCCAGCAGCTTTGGACTTTCAACCTACAATGAGCAGTTCTTC. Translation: CASSFGLSTYNEQFF.

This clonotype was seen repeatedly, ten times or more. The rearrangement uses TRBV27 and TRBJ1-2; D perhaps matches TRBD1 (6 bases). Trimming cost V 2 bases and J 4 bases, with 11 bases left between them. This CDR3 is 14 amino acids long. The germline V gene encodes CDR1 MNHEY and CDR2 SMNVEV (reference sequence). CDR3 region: CASSLGGAGYGYTF. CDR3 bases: TGTGCCAGCAGTTTAGGGGGGGCTGGCTATGGCTACACCTTC.

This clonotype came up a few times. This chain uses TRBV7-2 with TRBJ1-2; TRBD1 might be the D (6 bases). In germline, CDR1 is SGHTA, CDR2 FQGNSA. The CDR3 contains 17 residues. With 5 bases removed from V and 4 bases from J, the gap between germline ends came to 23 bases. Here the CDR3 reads CASSVDSGGQATYGYTF. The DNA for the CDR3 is TGTGCCAGCAGCGTGGATTCCGGGGGGCAGGCGACCTATGGCTACACCTTC.

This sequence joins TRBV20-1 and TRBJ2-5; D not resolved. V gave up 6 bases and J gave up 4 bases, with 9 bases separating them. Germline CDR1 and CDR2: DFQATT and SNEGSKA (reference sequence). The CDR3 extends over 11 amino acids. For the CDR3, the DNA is TGCAGTGCGCGTCTTATAGAGACCCAGTACTTC. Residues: CSARLIETQYF.

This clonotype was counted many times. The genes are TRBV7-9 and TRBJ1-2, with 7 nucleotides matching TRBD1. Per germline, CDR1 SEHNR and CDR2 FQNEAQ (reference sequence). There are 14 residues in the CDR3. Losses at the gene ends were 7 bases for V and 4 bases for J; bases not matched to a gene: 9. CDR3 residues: CASTVGTASYGYTF. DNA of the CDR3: TGTGCCAGCACCGTTGGGACAGCTAGCTATGGCTACACCTTC.

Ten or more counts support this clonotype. CDR3 loop: CSVVRSSSYEQYF. Here the CDR3 DNA reads TGCAGCGTTGTCAGGAGCAGCTCCTACGAGCAGTACTTC. The chain combines TRBV29-1 with TRBJ2-7; the D is unclear. CDR3 length: 13 residues. Germline assignment: CDR1 SQVTM and CDR2 ANQGSEA. V shed 4 bases and J shed 0 bases, with 10 bases lying between them.

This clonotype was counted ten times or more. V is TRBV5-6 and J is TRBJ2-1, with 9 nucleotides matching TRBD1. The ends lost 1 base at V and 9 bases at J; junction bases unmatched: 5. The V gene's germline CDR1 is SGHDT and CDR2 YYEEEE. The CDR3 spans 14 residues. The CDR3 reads CASSLWYRGREQFF. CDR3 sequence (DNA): TGTGCCAGCAGCTTGTGGTACAGGGGGCGTGAGCAGTTCTTC.

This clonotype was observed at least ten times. In DNA, the CDR3 is TGCGCCAGCAGCTTGGTATCCGGGCCTAGCACAGATACGCAGTATTTT. Translating gives CASSLVSGPSTDTQYF. This chain uses TRBV5-1 with TRBJ2-3; D gene uncertain. Germline loops: CDR1 SGHRS, CDR2 YFSETQ. The CDR3 is 16 amino acids. Trimming stripped 0 bases from V and 0 bases from J, with 11 bases between.

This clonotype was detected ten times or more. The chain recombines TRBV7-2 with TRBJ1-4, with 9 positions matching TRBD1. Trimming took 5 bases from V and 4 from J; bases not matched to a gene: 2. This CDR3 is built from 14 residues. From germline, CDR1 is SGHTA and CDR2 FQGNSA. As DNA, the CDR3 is TGTGCCAGCAGCCCGGGACAGGGTAATGAAAAACTGTTTTTT. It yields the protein CASSPGQGNEKLFF.